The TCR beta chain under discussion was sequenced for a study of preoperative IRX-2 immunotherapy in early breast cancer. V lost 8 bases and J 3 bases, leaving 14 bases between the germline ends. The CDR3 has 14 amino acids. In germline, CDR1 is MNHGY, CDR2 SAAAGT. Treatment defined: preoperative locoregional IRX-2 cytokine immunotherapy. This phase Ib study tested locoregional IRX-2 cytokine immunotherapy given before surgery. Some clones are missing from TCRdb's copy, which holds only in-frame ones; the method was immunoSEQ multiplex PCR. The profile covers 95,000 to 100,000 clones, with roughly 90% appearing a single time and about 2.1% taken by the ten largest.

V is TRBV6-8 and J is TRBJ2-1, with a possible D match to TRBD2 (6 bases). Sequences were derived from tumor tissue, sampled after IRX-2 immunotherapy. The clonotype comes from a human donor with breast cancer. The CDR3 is CASGGRRDYNEQFF. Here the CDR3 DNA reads TGTGCCAGCGGGGGGAGGCGCGACTACAATGAGCAGTTCTTC.